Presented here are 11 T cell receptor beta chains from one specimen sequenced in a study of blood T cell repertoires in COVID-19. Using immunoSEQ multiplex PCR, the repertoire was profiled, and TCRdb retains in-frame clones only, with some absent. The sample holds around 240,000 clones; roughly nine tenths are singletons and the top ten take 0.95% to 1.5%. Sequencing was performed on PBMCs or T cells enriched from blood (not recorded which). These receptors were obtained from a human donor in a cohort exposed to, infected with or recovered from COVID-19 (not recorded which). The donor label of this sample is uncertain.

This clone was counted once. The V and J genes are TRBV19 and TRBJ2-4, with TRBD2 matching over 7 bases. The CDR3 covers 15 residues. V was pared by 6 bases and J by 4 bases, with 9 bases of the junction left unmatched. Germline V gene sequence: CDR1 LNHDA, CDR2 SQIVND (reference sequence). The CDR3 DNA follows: TGTGCCAGTAGCCCTCCTCGGGGGGTTAAAAACATTCAGTACTTC. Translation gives CASSPPRGVKNIQYF.

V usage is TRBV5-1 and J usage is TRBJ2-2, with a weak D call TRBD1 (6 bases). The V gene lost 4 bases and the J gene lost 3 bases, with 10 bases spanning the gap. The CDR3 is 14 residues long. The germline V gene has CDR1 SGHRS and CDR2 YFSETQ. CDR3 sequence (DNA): TGCGCCAGCAGCCCGACAGGTTACACCGGGGAGCTGTTTTTT. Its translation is CASSPTGYTGELFF.

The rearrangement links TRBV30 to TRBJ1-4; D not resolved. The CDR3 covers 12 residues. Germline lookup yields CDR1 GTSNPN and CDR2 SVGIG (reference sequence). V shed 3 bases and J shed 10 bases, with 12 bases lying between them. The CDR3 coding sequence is TGTGCCTGGAGAGTGCAACTCGGAAAACTGTTTTTT. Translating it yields CAWRVQLGKLFF.

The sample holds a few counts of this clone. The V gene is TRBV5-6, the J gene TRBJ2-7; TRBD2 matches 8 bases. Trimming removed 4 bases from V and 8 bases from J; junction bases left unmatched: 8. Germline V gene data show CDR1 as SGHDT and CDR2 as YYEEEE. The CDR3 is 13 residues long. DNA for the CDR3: TGTGCCAGCAGCAAAGGGACTAGTACCCAGCAGTACTTC. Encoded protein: CASSKGTSTQQYF.

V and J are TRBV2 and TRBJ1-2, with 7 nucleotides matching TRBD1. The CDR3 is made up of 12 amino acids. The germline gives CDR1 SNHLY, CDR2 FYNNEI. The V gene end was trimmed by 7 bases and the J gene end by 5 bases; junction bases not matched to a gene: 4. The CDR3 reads CASTRQGYGYTF. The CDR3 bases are TGTGCCAGCACCCGACAGGGATATGGCTACACCTTC.

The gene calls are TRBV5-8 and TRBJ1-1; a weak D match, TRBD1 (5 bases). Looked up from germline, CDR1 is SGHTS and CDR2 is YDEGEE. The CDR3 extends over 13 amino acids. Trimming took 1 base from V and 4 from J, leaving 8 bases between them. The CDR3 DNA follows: TGTGCCAGCAGCTTGACGGGGGTCACTGAAGCTTTCTTT. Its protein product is CASSLTGVTEAFF.

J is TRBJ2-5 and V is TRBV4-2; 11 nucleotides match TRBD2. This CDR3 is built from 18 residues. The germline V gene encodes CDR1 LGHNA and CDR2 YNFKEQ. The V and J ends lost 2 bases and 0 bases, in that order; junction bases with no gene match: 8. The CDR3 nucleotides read TGTGCCAGCAGCCAAACCTCCCGGACTAGCGGGTACCAAGAGACCCAGTACTTC. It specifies CASSQTSRTSGYQETQYF.

Here the CDR3 DNA reads TGTGCCAGCAGCACCCAGGGATTGCGGACATACGAGCAGTACTTC. Translation gives CASSTQGLRTYEQYF. The genes are TRBV5-4 and TRBJ2-7; a possible D gene is TRBD1 (5 bases). CDR3 size: 15 residues. V gave up 4 bases and J gave up 4 bases, with 18 bases separating them. The germline CDR1 and CDR2 sequences are SGHNT and YYREEE (reference sequence).

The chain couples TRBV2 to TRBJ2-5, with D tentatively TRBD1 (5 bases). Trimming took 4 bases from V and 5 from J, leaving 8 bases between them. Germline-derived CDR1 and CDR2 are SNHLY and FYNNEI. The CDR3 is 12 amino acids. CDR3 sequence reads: CASSGGRETQYF. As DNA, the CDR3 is TGTGCCAGCAGTGGGGGCCGGGAGACCCAGTACTTC.

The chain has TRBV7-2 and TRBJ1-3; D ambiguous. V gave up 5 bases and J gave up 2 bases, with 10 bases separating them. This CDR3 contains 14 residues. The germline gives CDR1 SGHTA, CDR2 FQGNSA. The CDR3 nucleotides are TGTGCCAGCAGCATATCGAGGGCTGGAAACACCATATATTTT. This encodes CASSISRAGNTIYF. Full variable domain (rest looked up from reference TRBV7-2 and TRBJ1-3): GAGVSQSPSNKVTEKGKDVELRCDPISGHTALYWYRQSLGQGLEFLIYFQGNSAPDKSGLPSDRFSAERTGGSVSTLTIQRTQQEDSAVYLCASSISRAGNTIYFGEGSWLTVV.

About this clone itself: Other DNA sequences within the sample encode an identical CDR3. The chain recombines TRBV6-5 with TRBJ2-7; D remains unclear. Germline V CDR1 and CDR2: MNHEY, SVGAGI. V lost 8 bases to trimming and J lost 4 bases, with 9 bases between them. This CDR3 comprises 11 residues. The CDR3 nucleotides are TGTGCCAGCCGCGGTTTGTACGAGCAGTACTTC. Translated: CASRGLYEQYF.